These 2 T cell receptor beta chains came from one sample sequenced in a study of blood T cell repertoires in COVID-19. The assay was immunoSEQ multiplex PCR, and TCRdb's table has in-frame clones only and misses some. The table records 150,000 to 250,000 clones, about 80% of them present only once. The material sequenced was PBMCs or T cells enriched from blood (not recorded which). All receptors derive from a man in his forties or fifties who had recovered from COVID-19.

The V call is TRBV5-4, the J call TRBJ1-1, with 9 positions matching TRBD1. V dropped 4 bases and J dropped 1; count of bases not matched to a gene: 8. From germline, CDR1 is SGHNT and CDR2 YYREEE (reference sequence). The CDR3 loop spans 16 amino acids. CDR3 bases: TGTGCCAGCAGCCCCGGACAGGGGTGGGGGAACACTGAAGCTTTCTTT. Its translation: CASSPGQGWGNTEAFF.

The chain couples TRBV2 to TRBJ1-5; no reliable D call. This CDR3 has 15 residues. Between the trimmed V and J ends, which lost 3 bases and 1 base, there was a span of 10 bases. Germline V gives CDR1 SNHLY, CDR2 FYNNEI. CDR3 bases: TGTGCCAGCAGTGAGGGAGGGATCAGCAATCAGCCCCAGCATTTT. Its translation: CASSEGGISNQPQHF.